This TCR beta chain stems from a study of blood T cells in healthy people across ages. Study as a whole: Template switching recovered approximately one barcoded beta molecule for every two T cells. Whole-study results and caveats: Leaving the PBMCs unsorted stopped any conclusive comparison of naive versus antigen-experienced cells.

A J-beta primer mix and a sample-barcoded 5' primer were used in a second PCR of roughly 6 to 12 cycles. TCRdb ran MiXCR on the 5' RACE reads and lists one entry per CDR3 protein. The table lists 700,000 to 950,000 distinct CDR3 sequences, 58% of them singletons. As for this clonotype: Its antigen is undetermined.

Trimming stripped 6 bases from V and 8 bases from J, with 15 bases between. The CDR3 spans 13 residues. CDR1 and CDR2 from the germline V gene are SGHRS and YFSETQ. The chain combines TRBV5-1 with TRBJ2-1; no definite D call. The receptor comes from a man aged 25-40 years in good health. Input material: blood. In DNA, the CDR3 is TGCGCCAGCACCACCATAACGAGTGATGAGCAGTTCTTC. Its protein product is CASTTITSDEQFF.